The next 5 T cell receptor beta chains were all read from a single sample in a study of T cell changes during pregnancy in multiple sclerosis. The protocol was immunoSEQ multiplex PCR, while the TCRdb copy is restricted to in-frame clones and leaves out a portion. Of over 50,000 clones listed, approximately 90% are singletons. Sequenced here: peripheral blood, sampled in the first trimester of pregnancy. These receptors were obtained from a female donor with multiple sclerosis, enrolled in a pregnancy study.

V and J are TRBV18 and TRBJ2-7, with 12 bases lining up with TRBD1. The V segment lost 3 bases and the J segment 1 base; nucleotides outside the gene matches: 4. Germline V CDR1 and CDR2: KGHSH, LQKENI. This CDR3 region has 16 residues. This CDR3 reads CASSPGTGGRSYEQYF. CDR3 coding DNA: TGTGCCAGCTCACCCGGGACAGGGGGCCGATCCTACGAGCAGTACTTC.

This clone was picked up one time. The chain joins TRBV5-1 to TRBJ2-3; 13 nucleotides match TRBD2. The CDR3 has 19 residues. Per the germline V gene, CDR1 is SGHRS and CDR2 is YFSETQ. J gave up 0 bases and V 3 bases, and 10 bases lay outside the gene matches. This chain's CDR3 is CASSSGLAGFIPSTDTQYF. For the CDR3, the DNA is TGCGCCAGCAGCTCGGGACTAGCGGGATTCATTCCCAGCACAGATACGCAGTATTTT.

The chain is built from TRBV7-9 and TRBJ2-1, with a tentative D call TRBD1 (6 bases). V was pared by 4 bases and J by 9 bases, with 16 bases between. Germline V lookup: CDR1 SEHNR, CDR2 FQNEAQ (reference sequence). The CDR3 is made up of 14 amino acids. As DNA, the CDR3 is TGTGCCAGCAGCTCAATAATTGGGGGCCCTGAGCAGTTCTTC. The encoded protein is CASSSIIGGPEQFF. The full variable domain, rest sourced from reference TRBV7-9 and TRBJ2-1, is DTGVSQNPRHKITKRGQNVTFRCDPISEHNRLYWYRQTLGQGPEFLTYFQNEAQLEKSRLLSDRFSAERPKGSFSTLEIQRTEQGDSAMYLCASSSIIGGPEQFFGPGTRLTVL.

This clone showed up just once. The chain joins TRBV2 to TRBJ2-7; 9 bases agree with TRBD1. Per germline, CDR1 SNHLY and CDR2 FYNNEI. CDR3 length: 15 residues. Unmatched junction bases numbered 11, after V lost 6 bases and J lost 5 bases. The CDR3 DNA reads TGTGCCAGCAGGCCTATACAGGGGGCGTTGGACGAGCAGTACTTC. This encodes CASRPIQGALDEQYF.

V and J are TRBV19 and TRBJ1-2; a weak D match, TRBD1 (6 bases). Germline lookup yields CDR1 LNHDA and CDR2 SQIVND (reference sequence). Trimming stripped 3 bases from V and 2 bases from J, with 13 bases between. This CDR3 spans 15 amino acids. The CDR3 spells CASSIMGGRNYGYTF. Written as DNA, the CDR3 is TGTGCCAGTAGTATCATGGGGGGGCGCAACTATGGCTACACCTTC.